This passage covers 8 T cell receptor beta chains from one sample sequenced in a study of blood T cell repertoires in COVID-19 (TCRdb year 2020). Libraries came from the immunoSEQ multiplex PCR assay. In its TCRdb copy, this immuneACCESS table keeps in-frame sequences only and misses some clones. Where compared with another copy, unresolved V genes explain less than half of these, and the others have no known cause. Across this sample there are 400,000 to 500,000 clones, with roughly 88% seen only once. The top ten hold more than 1.4% of the sample. Sample: peripheral blood. The receptors stem from a young woman with active or convalescent COVID-19.

This clone has just one count. This CDR3 reads CASSLTGGQTLRDEQFF. The CDR3 nucleotides read TGTGCCAGCAGTTTAACGGGCGGACAGACCCTGAGGGATGAGCAGTTCTTC. This rearrangement joins TRBV27 to TRBJ2-1; tentative D call: TRBD1 (6 bases). Germline V gene data show CDR1 as MNHEY and CDR2 as SMNVEV (reference sequence). The CDR3 spans 17 residues. V was pared by 2 bases and J by 8 bases, with 22 bases between.

The V call is TRBV28, the J call TRBJ2-2, with TRBD1 matching over 8 bases. Germline CDR1 reads MDHEN; CDR2 reads SYDVKM. J gave up 2 bases and V 5 bases, and 28 bases lay outside the gene matches. CDR3 length: 23 amino acids. CDR3 loop: CASSPEGQGYWSAHLDNTGELFF. Written as DNA, the CDR3 is TGTGCCAGCAGTCCCGAAGGACAGGGTTATTGGTCTGCCCACCTCGACAACACCGGGGAGCTGTTTTTT.

The chain is built from TRBV11-3 and TRBJ2-3; D gene unclear. CDR3 size: 14 residues. Germline-derived CDR1 and CDR2 are SGHNT and YENEEA. Trimming took off 2 bases at V and 0 bases at J, with 6 bases between the two ends. In DNA form, the CDR3 reads TGTGCCAGCAGCTTACACGGGAGCACAGATACGCAGTATTTT. Protein: CASSLHGSTDTQYF.

The gene calls are TRBV4-2 and TRBJ1-3; D gene uncertain. The germline gives CDR1 LGHNA, CDR2 YNFKEQ. The CDR3 totals 14 residues. V lost 5 bases, J lost 0 bases, and 8 bases lay in between. The CDR3 protein is CASSETRSGNTIYF. DNA for the CDR3: TGTGCCAGCAGCGAGACTCGCTCTGGAAACACCATATATTTT.

This chain connects TRBV27 to TRBJ2-2; possible D gene TRBD2, 6 bases. CDR1 MNHEY and CDR2 SMNVEV come from the germline V gene (reference sequence). The length of the CDR3 is 14 residues. The V gene lost 7 bases and the J gene lost 6 bases, with 15 bases spanning the gap. The CDR3 nucleotides are TGTGCCAGCACACCACGGAGGGGATCCGGGGAGCTGTTTTTT. Translation gives CASTPRRGSGELFF.

The rearrangement joins TRBV13 to TRBJ1-2; D gene uncertain. Germline-derived CDR1 and CDR2 are PRHDT and FYEKMQ (reference sequence). V was shortened by 3 bases and J by 3 bases, with 11 bases between the two germline ends. The CDR3 sequence is 14 residues long. In DNA form, the CDR3 reads TGTGCCAGCAGCTTTGAGGGTACTTACTATGGCTACACCTTC. It codes for CASSFEGTYYGYTF.

The chain recombines TRBV27 with TRBJ1-5, with 7 bases identical to TRBD1. The CDR3 covers 15 residues. Germline CDR1 and CDR2: MNHEY and SMNVEV (reference sequence). The junction had 5 bases not matched to a gene; V was cut back by 6 bases and J by 0 bases. The CDR3 region has the DNA TGTGCCAGCAGCAGGACAGGTGGTAGCAATCAGCCCCAGCATTTT. Its translation is CASSRTGGSNQPQHF.

CDR3 nucleotides: TGTGCCAGCAGCCCGGGACAAAGGCACAATGAGCAGTTCTTC. The encoded protein is CASSPGQRHNEQFF. This chain uses TRBV11-2 with TRBJ2-1; weak D call: TRBD1 (6 bases). CDR1 and CDR2 from the germline V gene are SGHAT and FQNNGV. The CDR3 is made up of 14 amino acids. Trimming took off 5 bases at V and 5 bases at J, with 13 bases between the two ends.